The 5 T cell receptor beta chains presented below share a single source sample, sequenced in a study of tumor and adjacent non-tumor tissue in lung cancer (dated by TCRdb to the late 2010s). Library method: multiplex PCR. The instrument given in TCRdb is Illumina HiSeq 2500. TCRbeta libraries were constructed through three rounds of nested PCR with primers (Table S4) according to protocols modified from ARM-PCR. The public reads were quality trimmed at Q25 with fastp and then assembled into clones with MiXCR by TCRdb, keeping productive beta chains. Each record represents a unique CDR3 protein, reported with the most common genes and DNA among its rows. The sample yields about 120,000 distinct CDR3 sequences; approximately 66% were counted once. The ten largest clones represent roughly 13% of the sample. RNA was isolated from bulk, unsorted tissue, and RNA quality was assessed with a NanoDrop ND-1000 and an Agilent 2100.

The sample was lung tumor tissue. Receptor source: a man aged 25-45 years with non-small cell lung cancer.

Details on this clonotype: Being one base from a much bigger clone, this may be a read error. The missing conserved phenylalanine or tryptophan at the end of this CDR3 makes a read error likely. The chain has TRBV6-5 and TRBJ2-3; D remains ambiguous. This CDR3 is built from 13 residues. Germline loops: CDR1 MNHEY, CDR2 SVGAGI. Trimming removed 8 bases at V and 0 bases at J, with 9 bases between. The CDR3 loop is CASLGSSTDTQYS. CDR3 nucleotide sequence: TGTGCCAGCTTAGGTTCCAGCACAGATACGCAGTATTCT.

The CDR3 is CASSRKTDPGKTQYF. CDR3 sequence (DNA): TGTGCCAGCAGCCGGAAGACAGATCCCGGGAAGACCCAGTACTTC. The chain combines TRBV11-2 with TRBJ2-5; D may correspond to TRBD1 or TRBD2 (5 bases each). Germline-derived CDR1 and CDR2 are SGHAT and FQNNGV. The CDR3 has 15 amino acids. The V and J ends lost 5 bases and 6 bases respectively, with 19 bases between them.

To note about this clonotype: A much more abundant neighbour one base away suggests this may be a read error. The chain joins TRBV10-3 to TRBJ1-5; 7 nucleotides match TRBD1. Germline values: CDR1 ENHRY, CDR2 SYGVKD. This CDR3 spans 15 amino acids. DNA for the CDR3: TGTGTCATCAGTGAAGGGGGGGGACAGCCTCGGCCCCAGCATTTT. Residues: CVISEGGGQPRPQHF.

Notes on this clonotype: A read error is possible here, since a much larger clone lies one base away. This chain joins TRBV20-1 and TRBJ2-3, with TRBD2 as a possible D gene (7 bases). The germline V and J ends were trimmed by 8 bases and 7 bases, with 22 bases remaining between them. The CDR3 extends over 14 amino acids. Germline-derived CDR1 and CDR2 are DFQATT and SNEGSKA (reference sequence). The CDR3 protein is CSTPTRGGLHTQYF. CDR3 in DNA: TGCAGTACTCCGACGAGGGGGGGCCTGCATACGCAGTATTTT.

A few counts support this clonotype. The chain uses TRBV11-2 and TRBJ1-1; no clear D. The germline V gene encodes CDR1 SGHAT and CDR2 FQNNGV. The length of the CDR3 is 14 residues. The V and J ends lost 3 bases and 12 bases respectively, with 20 bases between them. CDR3 nucleotides: TGTGCCAGCAGCTTGGTACAGAGAAACACAGAAACTTTCTTT. It translates to CASSLVQRNTETFF.